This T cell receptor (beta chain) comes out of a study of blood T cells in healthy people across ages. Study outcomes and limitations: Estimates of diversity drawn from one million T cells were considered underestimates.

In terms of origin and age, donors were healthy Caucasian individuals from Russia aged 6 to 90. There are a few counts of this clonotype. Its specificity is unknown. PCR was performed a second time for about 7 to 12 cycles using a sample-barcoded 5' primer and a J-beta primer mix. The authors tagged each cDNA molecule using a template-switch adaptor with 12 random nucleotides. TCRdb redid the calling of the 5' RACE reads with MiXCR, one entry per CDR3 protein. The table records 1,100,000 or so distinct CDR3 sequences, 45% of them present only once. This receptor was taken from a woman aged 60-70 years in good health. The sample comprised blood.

The CDR3 sequence is CASLSRFSGANVLTF. DNA of the CDR3: TGTGCCAGCCTTAGTCGGTTTTCTGGGGCCAACGTCCTGACTTTC. V gene TRBV9 combines with J gene TRBJ2-6; D gene unclear. Between the trimmed V and J ends, which lost 7 bases and 1 base, there was a span of 12 bases. The length of the CDR3 is 15 residues. Germline CDR1 is SGDLS and CDR2 is YYNGEE.